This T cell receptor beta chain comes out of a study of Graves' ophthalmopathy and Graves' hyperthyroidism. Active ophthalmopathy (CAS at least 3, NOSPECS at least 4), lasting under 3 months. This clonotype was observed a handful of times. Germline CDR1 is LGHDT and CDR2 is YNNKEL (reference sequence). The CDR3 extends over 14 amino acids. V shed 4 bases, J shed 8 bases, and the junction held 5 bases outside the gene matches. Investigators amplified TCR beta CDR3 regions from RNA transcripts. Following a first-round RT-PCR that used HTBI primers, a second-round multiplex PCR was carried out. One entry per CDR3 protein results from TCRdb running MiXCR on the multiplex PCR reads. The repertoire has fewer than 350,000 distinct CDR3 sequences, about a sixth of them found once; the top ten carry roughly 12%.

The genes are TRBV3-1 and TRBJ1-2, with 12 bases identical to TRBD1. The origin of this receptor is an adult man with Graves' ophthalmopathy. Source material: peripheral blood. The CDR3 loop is CASSRDRGQEGYTF. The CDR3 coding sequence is TGTGCCAGCAGCCGGGACAGGGGGCAGGAGGGCTACACCTTC. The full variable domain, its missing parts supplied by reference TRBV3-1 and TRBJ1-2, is DTAVSQTPKYLVTQMGNDKSIKCEQNLGHDTMYWYKQDSKKFLKIMFSYNNKELIINETVPNRFSPKSPDKAHLNLHINSLELGDSAVYFCASSRDRGQEGYTFGSGTRLTVV.